This is a list of T cell receptor beta chains from one sample in a study of cytomegalovirus exposure and HLA in healthy donors. The repertoire was sequenced with immunoSEQ multiplex PCR; TCRdb's copy has only in-frame clones and lacks some. Of hundreds of thousands of clones listed, 75% to 90% are singletons. The material sequenced was PBMCs. The receptors originated from a woman between 18 and 30 years old in good health and CMV-seronegative. CDR3s include the opening cysteine and the closing phenylalanine or tryptophan. A D gene is named only where the DNA matches it firmly. Rows give clone size only sometimes, using once, few, many, or a class for an expanded clone.

j_gene | d_gene | abundance | v_gene | CDR3nt | CDR3aa
TRBJ1-1 | NA | NA | TRBV10-1 | TGCGCCAGCAGTGATGGGCTGAACACTGAAGCTTTCTTT | CASSDGLNTEAFF
TRBJ1-2 | NA | NA | TRBV9 | TGTGCCAGCAGCGAGGGAGTTTATGGCTACACCTTC | CASSEGVYGYTF
TRBJ2-7 | TRBD1 | NA | TRBV30 | TGTGCCTGGAGTATTACAGGGGGGATTAACGAGCAGTACTTC | CAWSITGGINEQYF
TRBJ2-2 | TRBD1 | NA | TRBV9 | TGTGCCAGCAGCGTAGAGGGTTTAGGGGGCCCCCTAAACACCGGGGAGCTGTTTTTT | CASSVEGLGGPLNTGELFF
TRBJ2-7 | TRBD2 | NA | TRBV7-6 | TGTGCCAGCAGCTTCGGACTAGCGGGAGAGTTCTACGAGCAGTACTTC | CASSFGLAGEFYEQYF
TRBJ2-6 | NA | NA | TRBV9 | TGTGCCAGCAGCGACAGATCTGGGGCCAACGTCCTGACTTTC | CASSDRSGANVLTF
TRBJ1-3 | NA | NA | TRBV7-9 | TGTGCCAGCAGCTTAGAGTGGACGGCGGACAAAAGCTCTGGAAACACCATATATTTT | CASSLEWTADKSSGNTIYF
TRBJ2-7 | TRBD1 | NA | TRBV5-4 | TGTGCCAGCAGCAAGGGACAGGGGGCTCAGCAGTACTTC | CASSKGQGAQQYF
TRBJ2-1 | TRBD1 | NA | TRBV30 | TGTGCCTGGAACAGGGGGCATAATGAGCAGTTCTTC | CAWNRGHNEQFF
TRBJ2-1 | TRBD2 | NA | TRBV7-9 | TGTGCCAGCAGCGCCCCAATAGCGGGAGGGCTCCACAATGAGCAGTTCTTC | CASSAPIAGGLHNEQFF
TRBJ1-4 | TRBD1 | once | TRBV6-5 | TGTGCCAGCAGTTACCAGGGGGAAGGTGAAAAACTGTTTTTT | CASSYQGEGEKLFF
TRBJ2-3 | TRBD2 | NA | TRBV14 | TGTGCCAGCAGCCAAGCGAAGGCTAGCGGGGGAAAGGATACGCAGTATTTT | CASSQAKASGGKDTQYF
TRBJ2-7 | TRBD2 | NA | TRBV7-3 | TGTGCCAGCAGCTCCGAGGGCGGGAGCGGGAACGAGCAGTACTTC | CASSSEGGSGNEQYF
TRBJ2-1 | NA | NA | TRBV2 | TGTGCCAGCAGTGTCAGGTCCACCTACAATGAGCAGTTCTTC | CASSVRSTYNEQFF
TRBJ2-7 | TRBD1 | NA | TRBV9 | TGTGCCAGCAGCGGACAGGGTCCCGAGCAGTACTTC | CASSGQGPEQYF
TRBJ2-7 | TRBD1 | few | TRBV6-5 | TGTGCCAGCAGTTCACTAGGGACAGGGGCCTACGAGCAGTACTTC | CASSSLGTGAYEQYF
TRBJ2-3 | TRBD2 | NA | TRBV5-1 | TGCGCCAGCAGCTTACGACTAGCGGGAGGGCCTTCGAGCACAGATACGCAGTATTTT | CASSLRLAGGPSSTDTQYF
TRBJ1-5 | NA | NA | TRBV7-2 | TGTGCCAGCACCCCGGGGGGGAAAAATCAGCCCCAGCATTTT | CASTPGGKNQPQHF
TRBJ2-2 | TRBD1 | NA | TRBV9 | TGTGCCAGCAGCGTACCCCAGGGGGAGCCGTGGTGGGGCACCGGGGAGCTGTTTTTT | CASSVPQGEPWWGTGELFF
TRBJ2-5 | TRBD1 | NA | TRBV11-2 | TGTGCCAGCAGCTCTTCAGGGGGCTACCAAGAGACCCAGTACTTC | CASSSSGGYQETQYF
TRBJ2-3 | NA | NA | TRBV19 | TGTGCCAGTAGTATAAGCAGGGTCACAGATACGCAGTATTTT | CASSISRVTDTQYF
TRBJ2-7 | TRBD2 | NA | TRBV7-2 | TGTGCCAGCAGCTCCGTAGCGGGTAGCTACGAGCAGTACTTC | CASSSVAGSYEQYF
TRBJ2-2 | NA | few | TRBV4-3 | TGCGCCAGCAGCCGCCGTACAGGGACGAGGGACACCGGGGAGCTGTTTTTT | CASSRRTGTRDTGELFF
TRBJ2-4 | TRBD1 | NA | TRBV19 | TGTGCCAGCCGGGACAGGGGGCGCAAAAACATTCAGTACTTC | CASRDRGRKNIQYF
TRBJ2-1 | TRBD2 | once | TRBV9 | TGTGCCAGCAGCGTAGAACTAGCGGGAGGACATGAGCAGTTCTTC | CASSVELAGGHEQFF
TRBJ2-7 | NA | NA | TRBV2 | TGTGCCAGCAGTCAGCAGGCGGGGCAGTACTTC | CASSQQAGQYF
TRBJ2-7 | NA | NA | TRBV4-2 | TGTGCCAGCAGCCAGGGGAGGTTGGAGCAGTACTTC | CASSQGRLEQYF
TRBJ1-2 | NA | NA | TRBV13 | TGTGCCACCTCATTCGGACAGATTCAGGGCTACACCTTC | CATSFGQIQGYTF
TRBJ2-1 | TRBD2 | NA | TRBV5-8 | TGTGCCAGCAGCTTGGCCAGGACTAGCGGCACCTACAATGAGCAGTTCTTC | CASSLARTSGTYNEQFF
TRBJ2-7 | NA | NA | TRBV7-9 | TGTGCCAGCAGCCTACTCGGGGATTGGGTACCCTACGAGCAGTACTTC | CASSLLGDWVPYEQYF
TRBJ2-1 | TRBD2 | NA | TRBV7-3 | TGTGCCAGCAGCTCGGGACTAGCGGGTACCAATGAGCAGTTCTTC | CASSSGLAGTNEQFF
TRBJ2-3 | TRBD2 | once | TRBV11-3 | TGTGCCAGCAGCTTAGGGCAGACTAGCGGGTATACAGATACGCAGTATTTT | CASSLGQTSGYTDTQYF
TRBJ2-1 | TRBD2 | NA | TRBV6-5 | TGTGCCAGCAGTGCGACTAGCGGGGGAGTTGAGCAGTTCTTC | CASSATSGGVEQFF
TRBJ2-7 | TRBD1 | NA | TRBV4-1 | TGCGCCAGCAGCCAGAAACAGGGGGCCAACTACGAGCAGTACTTC | CASSQKQGANYEQYF
TRBJ2-2 | NA | few | TRBV7-8 | TGTGCCAGCAGCTTAGAGTCTAGCCGGAACACCGGGGAGCTGTTTTTT | CASSLESSRNTGELFF
TRBJ2-6 | TRBD1 | NA | TRBV28 | TGTGCCAGCAGCCCCATCCGGGACAGGGAATCTGGGGCCAACGTCCTGACTTTC | CASSPIRDRESGANVLTF
TRBJ2-7 | TRBD1 | NA | TRBV7-2 | TGTGCCAGCAGCCCCTTTATGGGACAGGGGTTGTACGAGCAGTACTTC | CASSPFMGQGLYEQYF
TRBJ2-7 | NA | NA | TRBV6-1 | TGTGCCAGCAGTGAATTGGTCGCGGGGACCTACGAGCAGTACTTC | CASSELVAGTYEQYF
TRBJ1-2 | NA | NA | TRBV19 | TGTGCCAGTAGTGGGAGGGGGAGGTACTATGGCTACACCTTC | CASSGRGRYYGYTF
TRBJ1-2 | NA | once | TRBV9 | TGTGCCAGCAGTTCTAGGACAAGCCCAGGCTACACCTTC | CASSSRTSPGYTF
TRBJ2-1 | NA | NA | TRBV9 | TGTGCCAGCAGCCCGACCGTCCGGACTAAGAATGATGAGCAGTTCTTC | CASSPTVRTKNDEQFF
TRBJ2-1 | NA | NA | TRBV15 | TGTGCCACCAGCAGAGCATTGTTTGGCGGAGGATACAATGAGCAGTTCTTC | CATSRALFGGGYNEQFF